Listed below are T cell receptor beta chains from one sample, sequenced in a study of blood T cell repertoires in COVID-19. Generated by immunoSEQ multiplex PCR, the TCRdb table keeps only in-frame clones and is missing some. The sample comprises about 80,000 clones, around 88% of which are singletons, and less than 9% rests with the top ten. Material for sequencing was peripheral blood. The source is a woman aged 80 or over with acute or convalescent COVID-19. The CDR3 runs from the conserved cysteine through the conserved F or W. The D gene is left open where the match is weak. Not all rows give a size; the values are once, few, many and, for expanded clones, a class.

V	size	D	J	CDR3	DNA
TRBV5-1	.	TRBD1	TRBJ1-3	CASSFSGGTGNTIYF	TGCGCCAGCAGCTTCTCAGGGGGCACTGGAAACACCATATATTTT
TRBV4-2	.	TRBD2	TRBJ2-5	CASSQSLAGVETQYF	TGTGCCAGCAGCCAGTCACTAGCGGGAGTAGAGACCCAGTACTTC
TRBV6-2/TRBV6-3	.	TRBD1	TRBJ2-5	CASSPQGAGETQYF	TGTGCCAGCAGTCCACAGGGGGCAGGGGAGACCCAGTACTTC
TRBV19	.	TRBD1	TRBJ1-5	CASSIATGVSQPQHF	TGTGCCAGTAGTATAGCCACAGGGGTTTCCCAGCCCCAGCATTTT
TRBV5-1	.	TRBD1	TRBJ2-3	CASSVRTGSTDTQYF	TGCGCCAGCAGCGTACGGACAGGTAGCACAGATACGCAGTATTTT
TRBV9	once	.	TRBJ2-2	CASSVVGAGELFF	TGTGCCAGCAGCGTAGTGGGAGCCGGGGAGCTGTTTTTT
TRBV13	.	.	TRBJ1-2	CASTFYYGYTF	TGTGCCAGCACCTTCTACTATGGCTACACCTTC
TRBV4-2	.	.	TRBJ2-6	CASSQERAGANVLTF	TGTGCCAGCAGCCAAGAGAGGGCTGGGGCCAACGTCCTGACTTTC
TRBV4-1	.	TRBD1	TRBJ2-2	CASSLTGGAGTGELFF	TGCGCCAGCAGCCTTACAGGGGGCGCCGGCACCGGGGAGCTGTTTTTT
TRBV5-4	.	TRBD2	TRBJ2-7	CASNLGLAGVDEQYF	TGTGCCAGCAACCTGGGACTAGCGGGAGTGGACGAGCAGTACTTC
TRBV5-4	.	TRBD2	TRBJ2-2	CASSLGLAGGPNGELFF	TGTGCCAGCAGCTTAGGACTAGCGGGGGGGCCGAACGGGGAGCTGTTTTTT
TRBV5-1	.	TRBD1	TRBJ1-3	CASSLGGQGNGNTIYF	TGCGCCAGCAGCTTGGGGGGACAGGGAAACGGAAACACCATATATTTT
TRBV9	.	TRBD2	TRBJ2-5	CASSSTGLPQETQYF	TGTGCCAGCAGCTCGACGGGACTACCTCAAGAGACCCAGTACTTC
TRBV18	.	.	TRBJ1-1	CASSPDTDTEAFF	TGTGCCAGCTCCCCCGACACCGACACTGAAGCTTTCTTT
TRBV11-3	.	.	TRBJ1-1	CASSLARTGVVNTEAFF	TGTGCCAGCAGCTTAGCCCGTACGGGGGTGGTGAACACTGAAGCTTTCTTT
TRBV6-5	.	TRBD2	TRBJ2-1	CASPKTRGGEQFF	TGTGCCAGTCCCAAAACCCGGGGGGGGGAGCAGTTCTTC
TRBV19	.	TRBD2	TRBJ2-3	CASSNLAGGSADTQYF	TGTGCCAGTAGTAACTTAGCGGGAGGGTCAGCAGATACGCAGTATTTT
TRBV10-1	.	.	TRBJ1-3	CASSDGSGNTIYF	TGCGCCAGCAGTGACGGGAGTGGAAACACCATATATTTT
TRBV19	few	TRBD1	TRBJ1-5	CASSYRTGYSNQPQHF	TGTGCCAGTAGTTACCGGACAGGATATAGCAATCAGCCCCAGCATTTT
TRBV5-4	.	TRBD1	TRBJ1-1	CASSPPTGRNTEAFF	TGTGCCAGCAGCCCCCCGACAGGGCGGAACACTGAAGCTTTCTTT
TRBV5-1	.	.	TRBJ2-5	CASSGRGSDQETQYF	TGCGCCAGCAGCGGTCGGGGGTCAGACCAAGAGACCCAGTACTTC
TRBV11-2	.	.	TRBJ2-7	CASRTQGFYEQYF	TGTGCCAGCAGAACACAGGGATTCTACGAGCAGTACTTC
TRBV27	.	TRBD1	TRBJ1-5	CASSPHGQGMGQPQHF	TGTGCCAGCAGTCCCCACGGACAGGGGATGGGTCAGCCCCAGCATTTT
TRBV9	.	.	TRBJ2-7	CASSSEGGVSSYEQYF	TGTGCCAGCAGCTCCGAGGGGGGGGTAAGCTCCTACGAGCAGTACTTC
TRBV7-9	.	TRBD1	TRBJ2-7	CASSQNTGTTGSSYEQYF	TGTGCCAGCAGCCAGAACACGGGAACGACAGGGTCCTCCTACGAGCAGTACTTC
TRBV12-3/TRBV12-4	.	.	TRBJ1-1	CASREGTEAFF	TGTGCCAGCAGGGAGGGCACTGAAGCTTTCTTT
TRBV27	.	TRBD1	TRBJ1-5	CASSLGFRTGQRPQHF	TGTGCCAGCAGTTTAGGTTTCCGGACAGGCCAGCGACCCCAGCATTTT
TRBV5-5	.	.	TRBJ1-1	CASNNVPPEAFF	TGTGCCAGCAACAACGTCCCGCCCGAAGCTTTCTTT
TRBV11-2	.	.	TRBJ1-2	CASSFLGQNYGYTF	TGTGCCAGCAGCTTTCTTGGACAGAACTATGGCTACACCTTC
TRBV29-1	.	TRBD1	TRBJ2-7	CSAGQVCTYEQYF	TGCAGTGCCGGACAGGTTTGCACCTACGAGCAGTACTTC
TRBV11-2	.	.	TRBJ1-3	CASSTRGTAQGNTIYF	TGTGCCAGCAGCACGAGAGGGACTGCGCAGGGAAACACCATATATTTT
TRBV5-6	.	TRBD2	TRBJ2-3	CASSLPGLDGGATDTQYF	TGTGCCAGCAGCTTGCCGGGTCTTGACGGGGGGGCAACAGATACGCAGTATTTT
TRBV5-1	.	.	TRBJ2-6	CASSLVGGLSSSGANVLTF	TGCGCCAGCAGCTTGGTTGGGGGCTTATCCTCCTCTGGGGCCAACGTCCTGACTTTC
TRBV7-2	.	.	TRBJ2-1	CASSLAGGPSNEQFF	TGTGCCAGCAGCTTAGCGGGGGGGCCTAGTAATGAGCAGTTCTTC
TRBV18	.	TRBD1	TRBJ2-7	CASNRDSSYEQYF	TGTGCCAGCAACCGGGACAGTTCCTACGAGCAGTACTTC
TRBV19	few	.	TRBJ1-4	CASNGAGEKLFF	TGTGCCAGTAATGGGGCTGGTGAAAAACTGTTTTTT
TRBV12-3/TRBV12-4	.	TRBD1	TRBJ2-1	CASSKGQGNEQFF	TGTGCCAGCAGCAAGGGACAGGGAAATGAGCAGTTCTTC
TRBV29-1	.	.	TRBJ1-5	CSGRVNQPQHF	TGCAGCGGACGGGTCAATCAGCCCCAGCATTTT
TRBV6-4	.	.	TRBJ2-3	CASSDSSGAADTQYF	TGTGCCAGCAGTGACTCGTCAGGGGCCGCAGATACGCAGTATTTT
TRBV6-2/TRBV6-3	.	.	TRBJ2-1	CASSYSSRDNEQFF	TGTGCCAGCAGTTACTCTAGCAGGGACAATGAGCAGTTCTTC